This T cell receptor beta chain emerged from a study of human T cells and chemical hapten exposure. Study at large: Patients were given diphenylcyclopropenone on the scalp weekly across the roughly 25-week study.

Time point indicated: patch test 1, 2 weeks after DPC sensitization. The treatment is: therapeutic diphenylcyclopropenone sensitization with weekly scalp DPC. MiXCR was run by TCRdb on the RACE reads, yielding one entry per CDR3 protein. Here the sample spans some 83,000 distinct CDR3 sequences, over 8.5% being singletons. In germline, CDR1 is SGDLS, CDR2 YYNGEE. CDR3 length: 16 residues. The V gene end was trimmed by 4 bases and the J gene end by 3 bases; junction bases not matched to a gene: 12. There are a few counts of this clonotype. The chain couples TRBV9 to TRBJ2-7; 8 bases fit TRBD1. The source was whole blood, collected in connection with sensitization to the hapten diphenylcyclopropenone (DPC). The receptor was derived from a woman in her fifties or sixties with alopecia areata. Some clones in this sample may be carry-over from other donors' samples. The CDR3: CASSPHQGADVYEQYF. CDR3 nucleotide sequence: TGTGCCAGCAGCCCCCATCAGGGGGCGGACGTCTACGAGCAGTACTTC.